The 16 T cell receptor beta chains listed next were all sequenced from one sample in a study of regulatory T cells in long-lasting Graves disease. Time point described: newly diagnosed GD, antithyroid drugs for less than 3 months. The TCR library was prepared using RNA isolated from PBMCs. Construction of TCR beta libraries relied on iRepertoire HTBI primers and on Arm-PCR targeting CDR3 regions. One entry per CDR3 protein, called by TCRdb with MiXCR from the multiplex PCR reads. The sample includes 680,000 or so distinct CDR3 sequences, 15% to 20% of them seen just once. This sample was shared with a second study, whose subject was T cells in Graves' hyperthyroidism and ophthalmopathy.

Sequencing was performed on peripheral blood mononuclear cells (PBMCs), taken at new diagnosis, from a patient treated with antithyroid drugs. These receptors were obtained from a woman younger than 45 with Graves disease.

This clonotype was seen only a few times. The V gene is TRBV5-1, the J gene TRBJ1-4; TRBD1 is a possible D gene (5 bases). The V end lost 2 bases, the J end lost 2 bases, and 10 bases lay between the germline ends. The germline CDR1 and CDR2 sequences are SGHRS and YFSETQ. There are 15 residues in the CDR3. The CDR3 loop is CASSLTGFTNEKLFF. Written as DNA, the CDR3 is TGCGCCAGCAGCTTAACAGGATTTACTAATGAAAAACTGTTTTTT.

This clonotype was counted ten times or more. The chain joins TRBV6-2 or TRBV6-3 to TRBJ2-5; D may be TRBD1 (6 bases). The germline CDR1 and CDR2 sequences are MNHEY and SVGEGT. There are 12 residues in the CDR3. V shed 5 bases and J shed 4 bases, with 8 bases lying between them. In DNA, the CDR3 is TGTGCCAGCAGTGACAGGTCAGAGACCCAGTACTTC. Translated: CASSDRSETQYF.

This clonotype has just a few counts. The V call is TRBV5-1, the J call TRBJ2-5; 10 positions match TRBD1. Trimming took 4 bases from V and 5 from J; bases not matched to a gene: 8. The CDR3 loop spans 15 amino acids. Germline V gene sequence: CDR1 SGHRS, CDR2 YFSETQ. The CDR3: CASSGKTGGAETQYF. As DNA, the CDR3 is TGCGCCAGCAGCGGGAAGACAGGGGGCGCGGAGACCCAGTACTTC.

This clonotype has a count of ten or more. The CDR3 bases are TGTGCCAGCAGGACGGTAGAAAAACTGTTTTTT. It encodes CASRTVEKLFF. This sequence joins TRBV2 and TRBJ1-4, with D uncertain. The CDR3 is made up of 11 amino acids. The germline V gene has CDR1 SNHLY and CDR2 FYNNEI. The V end lost 6 bases, the J end lost 8 bases, and 7 bases lay between the germline ends.

The V gene is TRBV28, the J gene TRBJ2-5; 12 bases line up with TRBD1. This CDR3 has 16 residues. The V and J ends lost 7 bases and 5 bases, in that order; junction bases with no gene match: 11. Per the germline V gene, CDR1 is MDHEN and CDR2 is SYDVKM. CDR3 sequence (DNA): TGTGCCAGCACTCCGGGACAGGGGGCAATAAGGGAGACCCAGTACTTC. Encoded protein: CASTPGQGAIRETQYF.

V is TRBV7-9 and J is TRBJ1-1; 7 bases are a match to TRBD1. V shed 6 bases and J 0 bases; nucleotides not matched to a gene: 7. The CDR3 is made up of 15 amino acids. The germline CDR1 and CDR2 sequences are SEHNR and FQNEAQ (reference sequence). The CDR3 coding sequence is TGTGCCAGCAGTCGGTTAGGGGGCTTGAACACTGAAGCTTTCTTT. It translates to CASSRLGGLNTEAFF.

As concerns this clonotype: A much larger clone lies one base from this, so it may be a read error. The chain is built from TRBV7-9 and TRBJ2-3; tentative D call: TRBD1 (5 bases). The V gene's germline CDR1 is SEHNR and CDR2 FQNEAQ (reference sequence). There are 12 residues in the CDR3. CDR3 sequence: CASSLEDTTRYF. The CDR3 nucleotides read TGTGCCAGCAGCTTAGAGGACACAACGCGGTATTTT.

The table lists this clonotype with many counts. The V and J genes are TRBV2 and TRBJ1-2; the D is unclear. V was shortened by 1 base and J by 0 bases, with 3 bases between the two germline ends. Germline V lookup: CDR1 SNHLY, CDR2 FYNNEI. This CDR3 comprises 13 residues. CDR3 region: CASSEVSNYGYTF. The CDR3 bases are TGTGCCAGCAGTGAAGTATCTAACTATGGCTACACCTTC.

This clonotype has at least ten counts. The chain is built from TRBV28 and TRBJ1-2, with D uncertain. The V end was cut by 5 bases, the J end by 5 bases, with 12 bases between. The CDR3 has 13 residues. Germline V lookup: CDR1 MDHEN, CDR2 SYDVKM. CDR3 region: CASSRKTIYGYTF. CDR3 DNA sequence: TGTGCCAGCAGTCGAAAGACAATATATGGCTACACCTTC.

This chain uses TRBV30 with TRBJ2-6; no firm D call. From germline, CDR1 is GTSNPN and CDR2 SVGIG (reference sequence). V was shortened by 7 bases and J by 2 bases, with 12 bases between the two germline ends. CDR3 length: 14 amino acids. CDR3 sequence (DNA): TGTGCCTCAGGACCTCGGGCTGGGGCCAACGTCCTGACTTTC. Translating it yields CASGPRAGANVLTF.

Concerning this clonotype: Germline and junction disagree at one end, which may indicate a read error. This chain connects TRBV3-1 to TRBJ2-1; no clear D. This CDR3 region has 11 residues. CDR1 LGHDT and CDR2 YNNKEL come from the germline V gene (reference sequence). This CDR3 reads CASSRAGETNF. The CDR3 DNA is TGTGCCAGCAGCCGCGCAGGAGAAACCAACTTC.

The V and J genes are TRBV20-1 and TRBJ2-7, with D possibly matching TRBD1 (6 bases). With 0 bases removed from V and 0 bases from J, the gap between germline ends came to 18 bases. Germline V gene lookup returns CDR1 DFQATT and CDR2 SNEGSKA (reference sequence). The CDR3 runs 17 residues. CDR3 sequence reads: CSARDLRRQEFSYEQYF. The CDR3, as DNA: TGCAGTGCTAGAGACCTGCGCAGACAGGAGTTCTCCTACGAGCAGTACTTC.

This clonotype was seen many times. The chain couples TRBV6-1 to TRBJ2-2, with D possibly being TRBD2 (6 bases). Germline V gene sequence: CDR1 MNHNS, CDR2 SASEGT. The V end was cut by 5 bases, the J end by 6 bases, with 7 bases between. This CDR3 has 12 residues. Here the CDR3 reads CASSRGSGELFF. The CDR3 DNA is TGTGCCAGCAGTCGGGGGTCCGGGGAGCTGTTTTTT.

Only a few counts were recorded for this clonotype. This sequence joins TRBV9 and TRBJ2-1; TRBD1 aligns across 9 bases. V gave up 4 bases and J gave up 3 bases; unmatched junction bases: 8. This CDR3 is built from 16 residues. Germline values: CDR1 SGDLS, CDR2 YYNGEE. CDR3 sequence: CASSPGVGQGYNEQFF. As DNA, the CDR3 is TGTGCCAGCAGCCCAGGAGTGGGACAGGGCTACAATGAGCAGTTCTTC. Combining the CDR3 with reference TRBV9 and TRBJ2-1 gives the whole variable domain DSGVTQTPKHLITATGQRVTLRCSPRSGDLSVYWYQQSLDQGLQFLIQYYNGEERAKGNILERFSAQQFPDLHSELNLSSLELGDSALYFCASSPGVGQGYNEQFFGPGTRLTVL.

This clonotype has ten or more counts. The chain uses TRBV6-2 or TRBV6-3 and TRBJ2-5, with 11 nucleotides matching TRBD2. The V gene end was trimmed by 8 bases and the J gene end by 4 bases; junction bases not matched to a gene: 21. This CDR3 comprises 19 residues. Germline assignment: CDR1 MNHEY and CDR2 SVGEGT. The CDR3 bases are TGTGCCAGCCAACGCCCCCAGACTAGCGGGAAGAGGATGGGAGAGACCCAGTACTTC. Translation: CASQRPQTSGKRMGETQYF.

This clonotype showed up just a few times. The chain employs TRBV9 and TRBJ2-2; D tentatively reads TRBD1 or TRBD2 (5 bases each). Germline V lookup: CDR1 SGDLS, CDR2 YYNGEE. The CDR3 length is 14 residues. V dropped 0 bases and J dropped 5 bases, with 8 bases sitting between them. DNA for the CDR3: TGTGCCAGCAGCGTAGAGGGGACGACCGGGGAGCTGTTTTTT. It is translated as CASSVEGTTGELFF.